This T cell receptor (beta chain) came from a study of multiple sclerosis patients with progressive multifocal leukoencephalopathy. The CDR3 consists of 16 residues. CDR1 and CDR2 (germline): MNHNY, SVGAGI (reference sequence). Trimming removed 3 bases at V and 5 bases at J, with 16 bases between. Points from the study as a whole: Before and during natalizumab, the clones expanded at PML already existed.

Repertoires were generated with immunoSEQ multiplex PCR, while TCRdb's copy carries only in-frame clones and drops some. The profile shows approximately 29,000 clones, approximately 85% of them singletons. Time point reported: time of PML onset. Natalizumab-treated patients developed PML between roughly 16 and 56 months into natalizumab therapy. T3 refers to blood collected at the onset of PML. To note about this clone: Its target is unknown.

This clonotype was sampled from a woman younger than 45 with progressive multifocal leukoencephalopathy. The sample consisted of PBMCs, taken from a patient treated with natalizumab. V usage is TRBV6-6 and J usage is TRBJ2-2, with D tentatively TRBD2 (6 bases). The CDR3, as DNA: TGTGCCAGCAGTTATACGGGGGAGCTTCTAACCGGGGAGCTGTTTTTT. Amino acids: CASSYTGELLTGELFF.